The clone carrying this T cell receptor (beta chain) was found many times. Its cognate antigen is unknown. These data are taken from a study of identical twins. V dropped 0 bases and J dropped 1 base, with 4 bases sitting between them. CDR3 length: 12 residues. Germline V CDR1 and CDR2: DFQATT, SNEGSKA (reference sequence). Each cDNA held unique molecular identifiers, and template switching gave it a universal primer site. MiXCR was run by TCRdb on the 5' RACE reads, yielding one entry per CDR3 protein. The sample holds approximately 590,000 distinct CDR3 sequences, 9.6% seen once. The study's findings and limits: Insertions ran lower in abundant cord blood beta clonotypes, though not in memory repertoires.

These sequences were also reported in another study, on yellow fever vaccine responses in identical twins.

The source of this sequence is a woman aged 18-29 years in good health. Sequencing was done on a sample of PBMCs. V usage is TRBV20-1 and J usage is TRBJ2-7; D call uncertain. For the CDR3, the DNA is TGCAGTGCTAGAGATCAGTCCTACGAGCAGTACTTC. Translating it yields CSARDQSYEQYF.